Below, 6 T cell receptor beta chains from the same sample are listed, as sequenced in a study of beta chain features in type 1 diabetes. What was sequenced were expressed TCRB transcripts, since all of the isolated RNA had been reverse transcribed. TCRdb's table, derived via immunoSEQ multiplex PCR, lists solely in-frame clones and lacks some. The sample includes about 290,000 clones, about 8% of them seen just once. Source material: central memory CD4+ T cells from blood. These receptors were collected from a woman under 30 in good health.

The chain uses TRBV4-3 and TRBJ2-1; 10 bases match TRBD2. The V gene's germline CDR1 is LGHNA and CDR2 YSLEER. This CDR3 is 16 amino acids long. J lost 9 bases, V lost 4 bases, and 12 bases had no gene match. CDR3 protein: CASSPQSSGRFGEQFF. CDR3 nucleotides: TGCGCCAGCAGCCCCCAAAGTAGCGGGAGGTTCGGTGAGCAGTTCTTC.

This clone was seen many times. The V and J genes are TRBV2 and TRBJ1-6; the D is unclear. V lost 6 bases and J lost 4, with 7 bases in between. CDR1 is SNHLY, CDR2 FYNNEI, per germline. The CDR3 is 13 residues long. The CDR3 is CASRVSYNSPLHF. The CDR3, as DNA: TGTGCCAGCAGGGTCAGTTATAATTCACCCCTCCACTTT.

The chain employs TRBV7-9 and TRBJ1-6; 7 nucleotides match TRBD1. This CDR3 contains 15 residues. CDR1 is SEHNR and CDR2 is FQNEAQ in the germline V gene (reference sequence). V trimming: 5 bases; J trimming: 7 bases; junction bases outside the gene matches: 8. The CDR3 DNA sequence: TGTGCCAGCAGCCAAACGACAGGGCGAAATTCACCCCTCCACTTT. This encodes CASSQTTGRNSPLHF.

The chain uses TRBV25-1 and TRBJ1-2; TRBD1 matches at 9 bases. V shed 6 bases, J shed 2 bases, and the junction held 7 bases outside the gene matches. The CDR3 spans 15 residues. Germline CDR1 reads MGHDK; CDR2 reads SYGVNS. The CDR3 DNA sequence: TGTGCCAGCAGCGACTTCGGGACAGGGAACTATGGCTACACCTTC. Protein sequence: CASSDFGTGNYGYTF.

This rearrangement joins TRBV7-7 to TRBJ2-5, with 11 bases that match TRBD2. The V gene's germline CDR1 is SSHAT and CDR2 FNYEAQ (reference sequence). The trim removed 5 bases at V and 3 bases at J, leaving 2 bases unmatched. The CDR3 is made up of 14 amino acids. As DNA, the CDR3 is TGTGCCAGCAGCCGTAGCGGGGGGGAAGAGACCCAGTACTTC. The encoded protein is CASSRSGGEETQYF. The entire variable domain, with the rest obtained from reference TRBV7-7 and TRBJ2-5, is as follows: GAGVSQSPRYKVTKRGQDVTLRCDPISSHATLYWYQQALGQGPEFLTYFNYEAQPDKSGLPSDRFSAERPEGSISTLTIQRTEQRDSAMYRCASSRSGGEETQYFGPGTRLLVL.

The CDR3 nucleotides are TGTGCCAGCAGCTTACAGGGGCAAGGAAACACCATATATTTT. Its protein is CASSLQGQGNTIYF. The chain employs TRBV7-2 and TRBJ1-3; a possible D gene is TRBD1 (6 bases). Germline V lookup: CDR1 SGHTA, CDR2 FQGNSA. V shed 2 bases and J shed 4 bases, with 9 bases lying between them. The CDR3 is 14 amino acids.